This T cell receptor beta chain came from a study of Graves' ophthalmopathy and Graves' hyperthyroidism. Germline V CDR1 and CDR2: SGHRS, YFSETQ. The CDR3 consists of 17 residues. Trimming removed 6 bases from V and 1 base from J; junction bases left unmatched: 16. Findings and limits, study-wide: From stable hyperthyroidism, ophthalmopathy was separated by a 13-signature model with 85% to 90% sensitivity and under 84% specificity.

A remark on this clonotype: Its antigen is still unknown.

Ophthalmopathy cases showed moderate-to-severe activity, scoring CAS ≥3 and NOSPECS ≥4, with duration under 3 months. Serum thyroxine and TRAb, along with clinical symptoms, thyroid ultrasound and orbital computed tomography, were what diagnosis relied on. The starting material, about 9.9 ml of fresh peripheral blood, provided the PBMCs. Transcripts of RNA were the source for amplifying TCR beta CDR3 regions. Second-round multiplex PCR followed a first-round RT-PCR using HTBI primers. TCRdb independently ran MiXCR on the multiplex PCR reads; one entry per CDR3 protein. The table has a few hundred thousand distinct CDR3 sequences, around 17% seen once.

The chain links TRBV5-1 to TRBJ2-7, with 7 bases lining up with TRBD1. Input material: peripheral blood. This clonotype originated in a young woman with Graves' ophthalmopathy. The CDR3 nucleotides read TGCGCCAGCAAACTGAGAATGATGGGACAGCCATCCTACGAGCAGTACTTC. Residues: CASKLRMMGQPSYEQYF.